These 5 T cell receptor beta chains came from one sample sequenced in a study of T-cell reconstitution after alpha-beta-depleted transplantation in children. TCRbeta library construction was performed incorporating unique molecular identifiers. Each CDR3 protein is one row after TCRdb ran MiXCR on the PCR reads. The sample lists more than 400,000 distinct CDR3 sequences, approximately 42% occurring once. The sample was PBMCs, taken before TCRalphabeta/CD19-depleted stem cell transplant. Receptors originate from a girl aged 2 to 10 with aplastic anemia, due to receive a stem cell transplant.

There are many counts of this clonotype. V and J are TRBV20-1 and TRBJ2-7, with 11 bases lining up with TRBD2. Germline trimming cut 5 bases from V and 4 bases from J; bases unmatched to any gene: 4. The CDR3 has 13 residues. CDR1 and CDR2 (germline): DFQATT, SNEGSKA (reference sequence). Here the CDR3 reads CSAVAGGPYEQYF. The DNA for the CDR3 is TGCAGTGCTGTAGCGGGAGGGCCGTACGAGCAGTACTTC.

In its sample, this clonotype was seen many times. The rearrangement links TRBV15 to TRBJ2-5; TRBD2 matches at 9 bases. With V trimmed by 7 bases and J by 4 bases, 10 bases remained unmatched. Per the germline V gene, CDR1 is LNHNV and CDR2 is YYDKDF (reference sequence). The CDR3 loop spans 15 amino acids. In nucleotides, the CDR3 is TGTGCCACCACCATAGACACAGCGGGAGGAGAGACCCAGTACTTC. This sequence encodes CATTIDTAGGETQYF. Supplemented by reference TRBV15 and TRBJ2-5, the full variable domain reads DAMVIQNPRYQVTQFGKPVTLSCSQTLNHNVMYWYQQKSSQAPKLLFHYYDKDFNNEADTPDNFQSRRPNTSFCFLDIRSPGLGDTAMYLCATTIDTAGGETQYFGPGTRLLVL.

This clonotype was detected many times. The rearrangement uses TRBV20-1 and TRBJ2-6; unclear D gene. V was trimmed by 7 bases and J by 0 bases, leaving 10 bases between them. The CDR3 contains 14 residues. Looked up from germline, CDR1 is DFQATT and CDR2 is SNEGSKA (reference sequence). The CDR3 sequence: CSVPRDSGANVLTF. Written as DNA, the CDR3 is TGCAGTGTCCCCCGAGACTCTGGGGCCAACGTCCTGACTTTC.

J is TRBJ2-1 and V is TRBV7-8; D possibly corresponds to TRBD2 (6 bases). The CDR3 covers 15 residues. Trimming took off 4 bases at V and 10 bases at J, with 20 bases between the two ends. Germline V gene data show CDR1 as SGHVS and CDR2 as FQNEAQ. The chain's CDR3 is CASSYASRRVVEQFF. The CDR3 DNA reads TGTGCCAGCAGCTACGCTAGCCGGAGGGTGGTCGAGCAGTTCTTC.

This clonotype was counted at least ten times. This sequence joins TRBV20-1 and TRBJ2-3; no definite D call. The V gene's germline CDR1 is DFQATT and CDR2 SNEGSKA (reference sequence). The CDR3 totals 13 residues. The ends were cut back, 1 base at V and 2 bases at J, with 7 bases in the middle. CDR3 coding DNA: TGCAGTGCTAGAGGCAGCCACACAGATACGCAGTATTTT. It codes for CSARGSHTDTQYF.